This T cell receptor (beta chain) is from a study of blood T cell repertoires in COVID-19. Sequencing was performed with immunoSEQ multiplex PCR; in TCRdb, only in-frame clones are kept and a portion is missing. The top ten clones hold around 6.5% of a sample with 110,000 to 150,000 clones, around four fifths of them seen once. All recovered Cohort 3 donors got two negative PCRs, got clearance, or saw symptom resolution. The CDR3 covers 14 residues. From germline, CDR1 is SGHTA and CDR2 FQGNSA. V was pared by 5 bases and J by 2 bases, with 13 bases between. What was sequenced was PBMCs or T cells enriched from blood (not recorded which). This receptor was taken from a woman aged 40 to 50 who had recovered from COVID-19. J is TRBJ2-7 and V is TRBV7-2; D gene unclear. The CDR3 DNA sequence: TGTGCCAGCAGCCCCCGCCGGGTGCCCTACGAGCAGTACTTC. It codes for CASSPRRVPYEQYF.